The present T cell receptor beta chain was sequenced within a study of blood T cells in healthy people across ages. Collection of around 10 milliliters of peripheral blood was performed for each donor. A second PCR, run for about 6 to 12 cycles, used a sample-barcoded 5' primer plus a J-beta primer mix. Researchers report that a template-switch adaptor with 12 random nucleotides tagged each cDNA molecule. TCRdb itself ran the 5' RACE reads through MiXCR, one entry per CDR3 protein. Of some 760,000 distinct CDR3 sequences in the sample, roughly 25% were seen once. The CDR3 has 16 amino acids. Looked up from germline, CDR1 is LGHNA and CDR2 is YSLEER. Trimming at V came to 5 bases and at J to 3 bases, leaving 10 bases not matched to a gene. The same specimen was also included in a second study, on T cells of mothers and their children.

This chain uses TRBV4-3 with TRBJ2-1, with 7 bases that match TRBD1. Sequenced: blood. This TCR was recovered from a boy younger than 18 in good health. For the CDR3, the DNA is TGCGCCAGCAGCGCATCGACAGGGAACCTCTACAATGAGCAGTTCTTC. This sequence encodes CASSASTGNLYNEQFF.